These 14 T cell receptor beta chains were all obtained from the same sample, sequenced in a study of blood T cell repertoires in COVID-19. Method: immunoSEQ multiplex PCR; TCRdb's copy keeps in-frame clones and lacks some. Of approximately 300,000 clones in the sample, nearly 90% were seen once. Input material: PBMCs or T cells enriched from blood (not recorded which). These receptors all stem from a woman in her late teens or twenties with acute COVID-19.

The chain is built from TRBV20-1 and TRBJ1-5, with 8 bases lining up with TRBD1. Germline CDR1 reads DFQATT; CDR2 reads SNEGSKA (reference sequence). Trimming cost V 3 bases and J 0 bases; bases outside gene matches: 4. The CDR3 covers 15 residues. The CDR3 loop is CSASDDRGSNQPQHF. The CDR3 region has the DNA TGCAGTGCTAGTGACGACAGGGGTAGCAATCAGCCCCAGCATTTT.

This clone appeared a single time. The CDR3 region is CASRFSTGGLNTEAFF. The CDR3 bases are TGTGCCAGCCGATTCTCGACAGGGGGCTTGAACACTGAAGCTTTCTTT. The gene calls are TRBV19 and TRBJ1-1; 10 nucleotides match TRBD1. The CDR3 extends over 16 amino acids. From germline, CDR1 is LNHDA and CDR2 SQIVND (reference sequence). V lost 9 bases to trimming and J lost 0 bases; unmatched junction nucleotides: 10.

The gene calls are TRBV28 and TRBJ2-4; the match to TRBD2 covers 10 bases. The V segment lost 4 bases and the J segment 8 bases; nucleotides outside the gene matches: 2. Looked up from germline, CDR1 is MDHEN and CDR2 is SYDVKM. CDR3 size: 13 residues. The CDR3 sequence is CASSSSGSDIQYF. The DNA of the CDR3 is TGTGCCAGCAGTTCTAGCGGGAGTGACATTCAGTACTTC.

The chain joins TRBV4-2 to TRBJ2-2; perhaps TRBD2 as D (5 bases). V lost 1 base to trimming and J lost 1 base, with 16 bases between them. The CDR3 spans 18 residues. Per the germline V gene, CDR1 is LGHNA and CDR2 is YNFKEQ. The CDR3 DNA sequence: TGTGCCAGCAGCCAAGGGGTTGAGGCAGGAGGGAACACCGGGGAGCTGTTTTTT. Its translation: CASSQGVEAGGNTGELFF.

This clone was counted between two and nine times. V gene TRBV14 combines with J gene TRBJ1-1; D is unclear. There are 14 residues in the CDR3. CDR1 is SGHDN and CDR2 is FVKESK in the germline V gene. Deletions cut 3 bases from V and 9 bases from J, with 17 bases between. The CDR3 here is CASSQDDRRVKAFF. Written as DNA, the CDR3 is TGTGCCAGCAGCCAGGACGATCGGCGGGTGAAAGCTTTCTTT.

The V and J genes are TRBV6-5 and TRBJ1-2, with TRBD1 identical over 12 bases. Losses at the gene ends were 7 bases for V and 6 bases for J; bases not matched to a gene: 6. The CDR3 is 14 residues long. Germline CDR1 MNHEY, CDR2 SVGAGI. The CDR3 here is CASTRGQGANGYTF. The CDR3 nucleotides read TGTGCCAGCACCAGGGGACAGGGGGCTAATGGCTACACCTTC.

The chain combines TRBV28 with TRBJ1-5; possibly TRBD1 for D (5 bases). Per germline, CDR1 MDHEN and CDR2 SYDVKM. The CDR3 length is 14 residues. V lost 11 bases to trimming and J lost 0 bases, with 14 bases between them. The CDR3 is CASRRGTSNQPQHF. The CDR3 DNA sequence: TGTGCCTCTCGAAGGGGCACTAGCAATCAGCCCCAGCATTTT. The entire variable domain, with the rest obtained from reference TRBV28 and TRBJ1-5, is as follows: DVKVTQSSRYLVKRTGEKVFLECVQDMDHENMFWYRQDPGLGLRLIYFSYDVKMKEKGDIPEGYSVSREKKERFSLILESASTNQTSMYLCASRRGTSNQPQHFGDGTRLSIL.

The chain recombines TRBV9 with TRBJ2-7, with 7 bases fitting TRBD2. With 4 bases clipped from V and 6 bases from J, the junction kept 4 bases outside the gene matches. Germline V gene lookup returns CDR1 SGDLS and CDR2 YYNGEE. CDR3 length: 12 amino acids. The CDR3 loop reads CASSPQRGEQYF. CDR3 nucleotides: TGTGCCAGCAGCCCCCAGCGGGGCGAGCAGTACTTC.

The chain carries TRBV12-3 or TRBV12-4 and TRBJ2-3, with no clear D. Deletions cut 3 bases from V and 5 bases from J, with 9 bases between. The CDR3 is made up of 13 amino acids. The CDR3 loop reads CASSFSEEDTQYF. CDR3 sequence (DNA): TGTGCCAGCAGTTTCTCTGAGGAAGATACGCAGTATTTT.

The CDR3 loop reads CASSKCEDSLYGYTF. The CDR3 region has the DNA TGTGCCAGCAGCAAATGCGAGGACAGCCTCTATGGCTACACCTTC. The genes are TRBV21-1 and TRBJ1-2; the table names TRBD1, a call not compared with the DNA. TRBV21-1 is marked as a pseudogene. The CDR3 consists of 15 residues.

The rearrangement uses TRBV6-5 and TRBJ1-5; D is possibly TRBD1 (6 bases). The CDR3 length is 15 residues. The germline V gene encodes CDR1 MNHEY and CDR2 SVGAGI. V gave up 3 bases and J gave up 7 bases, with 16 bases separating them. For the CDR3, the DNA is TGTGCCAGCAGTTATTCTGCAGGGGCAGGACAGCCCCAGCATTTT. Encoded protein: CASSYSAGAGQPQHF.

V is TRBV7-3 and J is TRBJ2-1, with D possibly TRBD2 on 6 matching bases. The germline gives CDR1 SGHTA, CDR2 FQGTGA. The V gene lost 4 bases and the J gene lost 9 bases, with 25 bases spanning the gap. The CDR3 is 17 amino acids. CDR3 in amino acids: CASSSGGAGNRGVEQFF. CDR3 nucleotides: TGTGCCAGCAGCTCCGGGGGAGCGGGTAACCGGGGTGTTGAGCAGTTCTTC.

The V gene is TRBV28, the J gene TRBJ2-7; TRBD1 aligns across 8 bases. This CDR3 contains 14 residues. Germline trimming cut 8 bases from V and 2 bases from J; bases unmatched to any gene: 8. Germline V gives CDR1 MDHEN, CDR2 SYDVKM. CDR3 amino acids: CASQTGGRTYEQYF. CDR3 coding DNA: TGTGCCAGCCAAACAGGGGGAAGAACCTACGAGCAGTACTTC.

In this sample, this clone turned up a few times. The chain uses TRBV4-2 and TRBJ1-3; weak D call: TRBD1 (5 bases). This CDR3 has 17 amino acids. Germline V CDR1 and CDR2: LGHNA, YNFKEQ. Deletions cut 1 base from V and 0 bases from J, with 13 bases between. The CDR3 region has the DNA TGTGCCAGCAGCCAAGTGGTGACAGCACTCTCTGGAAACACCATATATTTT. Its protein product is CASSQVVTALSGNTIYF.